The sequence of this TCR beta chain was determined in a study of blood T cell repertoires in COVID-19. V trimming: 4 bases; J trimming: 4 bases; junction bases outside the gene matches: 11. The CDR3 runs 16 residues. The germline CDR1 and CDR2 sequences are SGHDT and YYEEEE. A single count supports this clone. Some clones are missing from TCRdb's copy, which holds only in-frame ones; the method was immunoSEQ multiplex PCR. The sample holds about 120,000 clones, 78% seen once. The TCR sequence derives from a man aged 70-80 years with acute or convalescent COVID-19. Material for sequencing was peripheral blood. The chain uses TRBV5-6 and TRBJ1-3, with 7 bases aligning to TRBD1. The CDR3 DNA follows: TGTGCCAGCAGCCTTACTTCACAGGGGTACGGAAACACCATATATTTT. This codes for CASSLTSQGYGNTIYF.